A single sample gave rise to the 4 T cell receptor beta chains below, sequenced in a study of cytomegalovirus exposure and HLA in healthy donors. Repertoires were generated with immunoSEQ multiplex PCR, while TCRdb's copy carries only in-frame clones and drops some. Of some 240,000 clones listed, approximately 87% are singletons. The material sequenced was PBMCs. The receptors stem from a woman younger than 35 in good health and CMV-seronegative.

The chain employs TRBV11-2 and TRBJ2-5; 14 nucleotides line up with TRBD2. Germline V CDR1 and CDR2: SGHAT, FQNNGV. V was pared by 2 bases and J by 2 bases, with 7 bases of the junction left unmatched. This CDR3 is built from 18 residues. CDR3 sequence (DNA): TGTGCCAGCAGCTTATCCGGGACTAGCGGGAGTCGTCAAGAGACCCAGTACTTC. Translation: CASSLSGTSGSRQETQYF.

This chain uses TRBV30 with TRBJ2-1; D unclear. The CDR3 contains 11 residues. V was trimmed by 0 bases and J by 8 bases, leaving 5 bases between them. The germline V gene encodes CDR1 GTSNPN and CDR2 SVGIG (reference sequence). The CDR3 loop reads CAWSVGYEQFF. CDR3 bases: TGTGCCTGGAGTGTAGGATATGAGCAGTTCTTC.

V and J are TRBV11-2 and TRBJ2-7; no reliable D call. V was trimmed by 5 bases and J by 3 bases, leaving 8 bases between them. Germline CDR1 is SGHAT and CDR2 is FQNNGV. CDR3 length equals 12 residues. The CDR3 sequence is CASSPEGYEQYF. The DNA of the CDR3 is TGTGCCAGCAGCCCTGAAGGCTACGAGCAGTACTTC.

The genes are TRBV5-1 and TRBJ2-1; no definite D call. The germline V gene has CDR1 SGHRS and CDR2 YFSETQ. The CDR3 runs to 12 residues. Between the trimmed V and J ends, which lost 0 bases and 8 bases, there was a span of 6 bases. The CDR3 sequence: CASSLGQDEQFF. For the CDR3, the DNA is TGCGCCAGCAGCTTGGGTCAAGATGAGCAGTTCTTC.